A single sample is the source of the 8 T cell receptor beta chains below, sequenced in a study of T cell clonality in common variable immunodeficiency. Study observations and caveats: Reportedly, TCR beta sequences from common variable immunodeficiency showed fewer deletions and N-nucleotide insertions.

Libraries were prepared by immunoSEQ multiplex PCR; TCRdb keeps only in-frame clonotypes and omits some of them. The specimen has some 15,000 clones, none found just once. Their antigens remain unidentified. The sample consisted of peripheral blood mononuclear cells. The receptors derive from a human donor with common variable immunodeficiency.

On this clone itself: The read is 3 residues too short to cover the CDR3 end, so that end is filled in from the germline J gene. The rearrangement links TRBV6-2 or TRBV6-3 to TRBJ2-7; no reliable D call. V was shortened by 5 bases and J by 3 bases, with 2 bases between the two germline ends. In germline, CDR1 is MNHEY, CDR2 SVGEGT. This CDR3 has 10 residues. The DNA read from the CDR3 is TGTGCCAGCAGTCACTACGAG. It codes for CASSHYE. The entire CDR3 protein reads CASSHYEQYF.

This clone occurred a few times. Read coverage stops 3 residues before the CDR3 terminus; the germline J gene supplies the remainder. The chain has TRBV18 and TRBJ1-6; TRBD1 matches at 7 bases. This CDR3 is 14 amino acids long. Germline loops: CDR1 KGHSH, CDR2 LQKENI. Germline trimming cut 5 bases from V and 6 bases from J; bases unmatched to any gene: 4. CDR3 bases read: TGTGCCAGCTCAGCCGGGACAGTTAATTCACCC. It codes for CASSAGTVNSP. The full CDR3 is CASSAGTVNSPLHF.

For this clone: Sequencing ends 3 residues short of the CDR3 end; the germline J gene provides the rest. V usage is TRBV19 and J usage is TRBJ1-1, with a tentative D call TRBD1 (6 bases). V gave up 3 bases and J gave up 4 bases, with 9 bases separating them. The germline gives CDR1 LNHDA, CDR2 SQIVND (reference sequence). The CDR3 loop spans 13 amino acids. This CDR3 is CASSIVRGTEAFF. CDR3 bases read: TGTGCCAGTAGTATCGTCAGGGGCACTGAA.

This clone was picked up a small number of times. The read ends 3 residues before the CDR3 terminus; that terminus is restored from the germline J gene. This chain links TRBV18 with TRBJ1-1; maybe TRBD1 (5 bases). The CDR3 totals 13 residues. Germline V gives CDR1 KGHSH, CDR2 LQKENI. The ends were cut back, 5 bases at V and 1 base at J, with 8 bases in the middle. The sequenced part of the CDR3 DNA is TGTGCCAGCTCAACCGGACAGAACACTGAA. Translating gives CASSTGQNTE. The CDR3 in full is CASSTGQNTEAFF.

Notes on this clone: The read halts 3 residues ahead of the CDR3 end, with the missing end drawn from the germline J gene. The J gene is TRBJ2-2, the V gene TRBV7-9; D not resolved. CDR3 length: 13 residues. V dropped 8 bases and J dropped 1 base, with 8 bases sitting between them. Germline CDR1 is SEHNR and CDR2 is FQNEAQ (reference sequence). CDR3 region: CASLAVNTGELFF. The part of the CDR3 DNA that was read is TGTGCCAGCCTGGCGGTGAACACCGGGGAG.

Comment on this clone: At one of its ends the junction is not consistent with the germline gene, which may arise from a read error. The CDR3 end lies 3 residues beyond the end of the read and is filled in from the germline J gene. This sequence joins TRBV7-7 and TRBJ2-7, with TRBD2 identical over 11 bases. The germline V gene has CDR1 SSHAT and CDR2 FNYEAQ (reference sequence). This CDR3 region has 15 residues. The CDR3 DNA, read in part, is TGTGCTAGCAGCTTGGTAGCGGGGGGGCATGACGAG. This sequence encodes CASSLVAGGHDE. The whole CDR3 is CASSLVAGGHDEQYF.

This clone was seen a few times. The sequence runs out 3 residues before the end of the CDR3; the remainder is reconstructed from the germline J gene. This chain joins TRBV19 and TRBJ1-1; 7 bases match TRBD1. The germline CDR1 and CDR2 sequences are LNHDA and SQIVND (reference sequence). The CDR3 spans 16 residues. Losses at the gene ends were 5 bases for V and 4 bases for J; bases not matched to a gene: 13. Incomplete CDR3 DNA: TGTGCCAGTAGTCAGTGGGCGACAGGGTTGGGCACTGAA. Amino acid sequence: CASSQWATGLGTE. The full CDR3 protein is CASSQWATGLGTEAFF. Full variable domain (missing parts from reference TRBV19 and TRBJ1-1): DGGITQSPKYLFRKEGQNVTLSCEQNLNHDAMYWYRQDPGQGLRLIYYSQIVNDFQKGDIAEGYSVSREKKESFPLTVTSAQKNPTAFYLCASSQWATGLGTEAFFGQGTRLTVV.

This clone was recorded a few times. The CDR3 goes on 3 residues after the read ends, and that part is filled in from the germline J gene. J is TRBJ2-7 and V is TRBV7-8, with D uncertain. With 1 base removed from V and 2 bases from J, the gap between germline ends came to 15 bases. Per germline, CDR1 SGHVS and CDR2 FQNEAQ. The CDR3 spans 16 residues. CDR3 in amino acids: CASSLGVGQATYEQYF. The CDR3 DNA, read in part, is TGTGCCAGCAGCTTAGGAGTTGGGCAGGCTACCTACGAG.